The 8 T cell receptor beta chains in this list originate from one sample, sequenced in a study of radiotherapy plus CTLA-4 blockade in lung cancer. Clones were read by immunoSEQ multiplex PCR, and TCRdb kept only the in-frame ones, dropping some. The data hold 90,000 to 130,000 clones, with 81% observed a single time. The specimen was peripheral blood, collected from a patient treated with radiotherapy plus ipilimumab. The origin of the receptors is a human donor with non-small cell lung cancer that progressed on radiotherapy plus ipilimumab. Some clones in this sample may be carry-over from other donors' samples.

V usage is TRBV19 and J usage is TRBJ1-4; D is unclear. Trimming cost V 10 bases and J 0 bases, with 12 bases left between them. CDR1 is LNHDA, CDR2 SQIVND, per germline (reference sequence). This CDR3 comprises 14 residues. The CDR3 spells CATTRAATNEKLFF. CDR3 bases: TGTGCCACCACGAGGGCCGCAACTAATGAAAAACTGTTTTTT.

This chain's CDR3 is CASSQVEGRTTEAFF. The DNA for the CDR3 is TGTGCCAGCAGCCAAGTCGAGGGGAGGACCACTGAAGCTTTCTTT. The J gene is TRBJ1-1, the V gene TRBV4-2, with D possibly matching TRBD1 (5 bases). The CDR3 contains 15 residues. Germline loops: CDR1 LGHNA, CDR2 YNFKEQ. Trimming took 1 base from V and 4 from J, leaving 13 bases between them.

V gene TRBV28 combines with J gene TRBJ1-6, with 7 bases matching TRBD1. With 7 bases clipped from V and 3 bases from J, the junction kept 12 bases outside the gene matches. Germline loops: CDR1 MDHEN, CDR2 SYDVKM. The CDR3 contains 17 residues. The CDR3 loop reads CASTATQGGIYNSPLHF. CDR3 in DNA: TGTGCCAGCACCGCGACCCAAGGGGGCATCTATAATTCACCCCTCCACTTT.

The chain couples TRBV4-3 to TRBJ2-7; no clear D. Germline V lookup: CDR1 LGHNA, CDR2 YSLEER. The CDR3 consists of 15 residues. Deletions cut 4 bases from V and 2 bases from J, with 15 bases between. This chain's CDR3 is CASSLLPNGPYEQYF. The CDR3 region has the DNA TGCGCCAGCAGCCTTCTTCCGAACGGCCCCTACGAGCAGTACTTC.

Only a few counts were recorded for this clone. The chain employs TRBV29-1 and TRBJ2-7, with D hard to call. The CDR3 is 11 amino acids. V was clipped by 3 bases and J by 4 bases, with 7 bases between them. Germline CDR1 and CDR2: SQVTM and ANQGSEA. The CDR3 loop reads CSVEGAYEQYF. In DNA, the CDR3 is TGCAGCGTTGAGGGTGCATACGAGCAGTACTTC.

The CDR3 is CASGPWRLDNYEQYF. The DNA of the CDR3 is TGTGCTAGTGGTCCATGGAGACTAGATAACTACGAGCAGTACTTC. The rearrangement joins TRBV12-5 to TRBJ2-7; possible D gene TRBD2, 6 bases. From germline, CDR1 is LGHNT and CDR2 FRNRAP. V gave up 5 bases and J gave up 3 bases, with 17 bases separating them. This CDR3 is 15 amino acids long.

The V and J genes are TRBV5-4 and TRBJ2-7, with 7 bases lining up with TRBD2. With V trimmed by 3 bases and J by 2 bases, 8 bases remained unmatched. The CDR3 extends over 15 amino acids. The germline V gene has CDR1 SGHNT and CDR2 YYREEE (reference sequence). DNA of the CDR3: TGTGCCAGCAGCTGGGAGGGAGGGCGCGCCTACGAGCAGTACTTC. Protein: CASSWEGGRAYEQYF.

This chain's CDR3 is CASSIGPGTDTQYF. CDR3 in DNA: TGTGCCAGCAGCATAGGGCCAGGCACAGATACGCAGTATTTT. This chain connects TRBV5-8 to TRBJ2-3; D remains ambiguous. Germline V gene lookup returns CDR1 SGHTS and CDR2 YDEGEE. CDR3 length equals 14 residues. V dropped 4 bases and J dropped 1 base, with 10 bases sitting between them. The whole variable domain, remainder taken from reference TRBV5-8 and TRBJ2-3, is EAGVTQSPTHLIKTRGQQATLRCSPISGHTSVYWYQQALGLGLQFLLWYDEGEERNRGNFPPRFSGRQFPNYSSELNVNALELEDSALYLCASSIGPGTDTQYFGPGTRLTVL.